Below, one T cell receptor beta chain is given with its context. Additional DNA sequences in this sample encode the identical CDR3. These data come from a study of shared clonotypes between healthy human individuals. Each subset's genomic DNA was split evenly across several immunoSEQ plates. The table came from immunoSEQ multiplex PCR; TCRdb's copy has only in-frame clones and leaves some out. Altogether around 1,000,000 clones are present, approximately 77% being singletons, with the ten largest covering about 0.94%. The specimen was memory CD4+ T cells from PBMCs. Stated subset: CD45RA-negative fraction. This clonotype was sampled from a man younger than 30 in good health. Some clones in this sample may be carry-over from other donors' samples.

The CDR3 region is CSVEGGLGADTQYF. For the CDR3, the DNA is TGCAGCGTTGAGGGGGGACTTGGGGCAGATACGCAGTATTTT. The rearrangement uses TRBV29-1 and TRBJ2-3; a possible D gene is TRBD2 (6 bases). Trimming shortened V by 3 bases and J by 4 bases, and 14 bases separated the two germline ends. CDR3 length: 14 residues. From germline, CDR1 is SQVTM and CDR2 ANQGSEA.